These T cell receptor beta chains were read from a single sample in a study of Graves' ophthalmopathy and Graves' hyperthyroidism. TCRdb ran MiXCR on the multiplex PCR reads and lists one entry per CDR3 protein. The sample holds about 590,000 distinct CDR3 sequences, 39% seen once. The sample taken for sequencing was peripheral blood or thyroid tissue (not recorded which). The receptors originated from an adult man with Graves' hyperthyroidism. CDR3s include the opening cysteine and the closing phenylalanine or tryptophan. D genes are given only for firm matches. A row's size may be missing; if present it is once, few, many or a size class.

TRBV10-3,TRBJ1-1,NA,NA,TGTGCCATCAGTGAGTCGGATCCGGGGGCGCTTAACACTGAAGCTTTCTTT,CAISESDPGALNTEAFF
TRBV29-1,TRBJ2-1,once,TRBD2,TGCAGCGGTAGGCGGGGGTCCTACAATGAGCAGTTCTTC,CSGRRGSYNEQFF
TRBV4-1,TRBJ1-3,few,NA,TGCGCCAGCAGCCAAGGACCACCTTTCTCTGGAAACACCATATATTTT,CASSQGPPFSGNTIYF
TRBV6-5,TRBJ2-7,many,TRBD1,TGTGCCAGCAGTGACCGGACAGGGGACTCCTACGAGCAGTACTTC,CASSDRTGDSYEQYF
TRBV7-2,TRBJ2-7,once,TRBD2,TGTGCCAGCAGCTTCCTACCTCAGGGCGGGAGGGCCTACGAGCAGTACTTC,CASSFLPQGGRAYEQYF
TRBV12-3/TRBV12-4,TRBJ2-7,few,NA,TGTGCCAGCAGTTTAATGGGGGGGGGCCGCGAGCAGTACTTC,CASSLMGGGREQYF
TRBV20-1,TRBJ1-2,many,NA,TGCAGTGCTAGAGATCCGTCGCACAGGTCCTATGGCTACACCTTC,CSARDPSHRSYGYTF
TRBV29-1,TRBJ2-5,NA,TRBD1,TGCAGCACCCCGGACAGGGAATGGACCCAGTACTTC,CSTPDREWTQYF
TRBV5-5,TRBJ1-4,NA,NA,TGTGTCAGCAACGGTGGGGCAACTAATGAAAAACTGTTTTTT,CVSNGGATNEKLFF
TRBV6-5,TRBJ2-2,few,TRBD2,TGTGCCAGCAGTTACCCTGGACTAGCGGTAAACACCGGGGAGCTGTTTTTT,CASSYPGLAVNTGELFF
TRBV7-9,TRBJ2-3,NA,NA,TGTGCCAGCAGCTTAAATGAGCTATATACGCAGTATTTT,CASSLNELYTQYF
TRBV5-1,TRBJ2-7,many,TRBD1,TGCGCCAGCAGAGCGGACAGGGCCACCTACGAGCAGTACTTC,CASRADRATYEQYF
TRBV2,TRBJ2-7,NA,TRBD1,TGTGCCAGCGCCCGGGACAGGGGTAACGTTGGGTACGAGCAGTACTTC,CASARDRGNVGYEQYF
TRBV7-8,TRBJ2-7,NA,TRBD1,TGTGCCAGCAGCTTATCGACAGGGGATTTCTACGAGCAGTACTTC,CASSLSTGDFYEQYF
TRBV6-1,TRBJ1-6,many,NA,TGTGCCAGCAGTGAAAAGAGGGCTGAGTTATCACCCCTCCACTTT,CASSEKRAELSPLHF
TRBV6-6,TRBJ1-1,NA,TRBD1,TGTGCCAGCCGGGACAGGGGGGATACTGAAGCTTTCTTT,CASRDRGDTEAFF
TRBV6-1,TRBJ2-5,few,NA,TGTGCCAGCAGTGCCCTGAACGGACCCGGTCCCCAAGAGACCCAGTACTTC,CASSALNGPGPQETQYF
TRBV7-9,TRBJ2-2,NA,NA,TGTGCCAGCAGCCCCCGTCGACCCCCGGGGACCGGGGAGCTGTTTTTT,CASSPRRPPGTGELFF
TRBV10-3,TRBJ2-7,many,NA,TGTGCCATCAGTGACCTCGGGACGGGCAGCTCCTACGAGCAGTACTTC,CAISDLGTGSSYEQYF
TRBV27,TRBJ1-1,few,NA,TGTGCCAGCGGCCTGCAGGGGAACACTGAAGCTTTCTTT,CASGLQGNTEAFF
TRBV15,TRBJ1-2,many,NA,TGTGCCACCAGCGGATTTGGACCAGGCTACACCTTC,CATSGFGPGYTF
TRBV10-3,TRBJ2-3,NA,TRBD1,TGTGCCATCAGTGAGACAGGGGGCCAGGCAGTTACGCAGTATTTT,CAISETGGQAVTQYF
TRBV7-3,TRBJ2-1,NA,NA,TGTGCCAGCAGCCCGAAACTTGGACTCCCCAATGAGCAGTTCTTC,CASSPKLGLPNEQFF
TRBV20-1,TRBJ2-7,NA,NA,TGCAGTGCTCCTGTGAGCCATGAGCAGTACTTC,CSAPVSHEQYF
TRBV12-3/TRBV12-4,TRBJ1-4,many,NA,TGTGCCAGCAGTCCAGTCGTCCGAGAAAAACTGTTTTTT,CASSPVVREKLFF
TRBV25-1,TRBJ2-3,many,NA,TGTGCCAGCAGTGAATATGGGAGGGATACGCAGTATTTT,CASSEYGRDTQYF
TRBV12-3/TRBV12-4,TRBJ1-1,many,NA,TGTGCCACCTTACAAGGGGGGTCGGGAACTGAAGCTTTCTTT,CATLQGGSGTEAFF
TRBV20-1,TRBJ2-7,NA,TRBD1,TGCAGTGCTAGTGAGGACAGGACCTACGAGCAGTACTTC,CSASEDRTYEQYF
TRBV28,TRBJ2-7,NA,NA,TGTGCCAGCAGCTCAACACCATCGAGCTCCCACGAGCAGTACTTC,CASSSTPSSSHEQYF
TRBV4-1,TRBJ1-2,few,NA,TGCGCCAGCAGCCAGGATATTGCACGGGATGGCTACACCTTC,CASSQDIARDGYTF
TRBV2,TRBJ2-7,NA,NA,TGTGCCAGCAGTGCTAGTAGGGGGGGTGGAGGCTACGAGCAGTACTTC,CASSASRGGGGYEQYF
TRBV20-1,TRBJ2-5,NA,NA,TGCAGTGCTAGAGACTGGGGGGGCGACAGGACCCAGTACTTC,CSARDWGGDRTQYF
TRBV10-3,TRBJ2-2,NA,TRBD1,TGTGCCGCAGGGACAGGGCTAACCGGGGAGCTGTTTTTT,CAAGTGLTGELFF
TRBV6-6,TRBJ1-6,many,TRBD1,TGTGCCAGCAGTCAGGGACAGGAAAATTCACCCCTCCACTTT,CASSQGQENSPLHF
TRBV5-1,TRBJ2-5,NA,NA,TGCGCCAGCAGCTTGGGTCGTATGAGGGGAATCCCCCAAGAGACCCAGTACTTC,CASSLGRMRGIPQETQYF
TRBV6-6,TRBJ1-5,many,NA,TGTGCCAGCAGACCTTACATTGACAGCTCAAATCAGCCCCAGCATTTT,CASRPYIDSSNQPQHF
TRBV10-3,TRBJ2-7,few,NA,TGTGCCAGCAGTTACAGGGCAGGGGTGTCCTACGAGCAGTACTTC,CASSYRAGVSYEQYF
TRBV24-1,TRBJ2-7,NA,NA,TGTGCCACCAGTGATCACCGGGGGACCTACGAGCAGTACTTC,CATSDHRGTYEQYF
TRBV27,TRBJ1-5,NA,TRBD1,TGTGCCAGCAGTTCCACATGGGACAGCCAGCCCCAGCATTTT,CASSSTWDSQPQHF
TRBV5-8,TRBJ1-4,many,TRBD1,TGTGCCAGCAGCACCGGGACAGCTAATGAAAAACTGTTTTTT,CASSTGTANEKLFF
TRBV28,TRBJ1-2,NA,TRBD1,TGTGCCAGCAGCTGGACAGGGGGTGAAGGCTACACCTTC,CASSWTGGEGYTF